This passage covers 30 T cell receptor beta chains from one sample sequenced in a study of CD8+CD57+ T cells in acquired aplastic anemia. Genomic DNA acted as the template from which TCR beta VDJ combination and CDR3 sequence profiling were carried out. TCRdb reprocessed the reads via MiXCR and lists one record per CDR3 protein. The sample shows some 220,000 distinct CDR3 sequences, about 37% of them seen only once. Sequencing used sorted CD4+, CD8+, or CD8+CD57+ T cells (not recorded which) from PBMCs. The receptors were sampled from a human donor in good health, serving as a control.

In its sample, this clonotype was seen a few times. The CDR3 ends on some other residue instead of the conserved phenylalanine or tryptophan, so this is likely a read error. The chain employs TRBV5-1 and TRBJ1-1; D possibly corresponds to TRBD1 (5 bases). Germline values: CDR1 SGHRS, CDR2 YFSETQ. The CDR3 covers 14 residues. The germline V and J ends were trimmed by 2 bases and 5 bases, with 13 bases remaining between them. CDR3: CASSFQGAGTEAFS. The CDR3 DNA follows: TGCGCCAGCAGCTTCCAAGGGGCCGGGACTGAAGCTTTCTCT.

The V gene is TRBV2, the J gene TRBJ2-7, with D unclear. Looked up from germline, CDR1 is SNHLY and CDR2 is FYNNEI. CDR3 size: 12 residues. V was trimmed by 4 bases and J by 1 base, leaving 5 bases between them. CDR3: CASSVGSYEQYF. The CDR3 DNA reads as TGTGCCAGCAGTGTTGGGTCCTACGAGCAGTACTTC. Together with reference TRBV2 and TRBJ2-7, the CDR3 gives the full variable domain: EPEVTQTPSHQVTQMGQEVILRCVPISNHLYFYWYRQILGQKVEFLVSFYNNEISEKSEIFDDQFSVERPDGSNFTLKIRSTKLEDSAMYFCASSVGSYEQYFGPGTRLTVT.

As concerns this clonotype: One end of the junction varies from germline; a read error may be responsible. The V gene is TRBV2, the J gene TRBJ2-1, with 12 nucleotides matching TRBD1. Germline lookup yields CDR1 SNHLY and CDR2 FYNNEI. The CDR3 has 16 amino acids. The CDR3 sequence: CASSFPSGQGADEQFF. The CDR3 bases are TGCGCCAGCAGTTTTCCCTCGGGACAGGGGGCCGATGAGCAGTTCTTC.

Written as DNA, the CDR3 is TGTGCCACCAGCAGCGAAGTCGGGGACAGTTATGGCTACACCTTC. Protein product: CATSSEVGDSYGYTF. This chain connects TRBV15 to TRBJ1-2; the match to TRBD1 covers 7 bases. CDR3 length: 15 amino acids. Germline lookup yields CDR1 LNHNV and CDR2 YYDKDF (reference sequence). The junction had 9 bases not matched to a gene; V was cut back by 3 bases and J by 5 bases.

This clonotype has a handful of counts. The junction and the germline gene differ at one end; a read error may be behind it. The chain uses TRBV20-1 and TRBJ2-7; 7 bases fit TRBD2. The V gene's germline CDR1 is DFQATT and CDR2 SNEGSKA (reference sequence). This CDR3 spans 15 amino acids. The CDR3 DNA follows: TGCAGTGCGAGAGGCCCGACTAGCAGAGTTTACGAGCAGTACTTC. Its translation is CSARGPTSRVYEQYF.

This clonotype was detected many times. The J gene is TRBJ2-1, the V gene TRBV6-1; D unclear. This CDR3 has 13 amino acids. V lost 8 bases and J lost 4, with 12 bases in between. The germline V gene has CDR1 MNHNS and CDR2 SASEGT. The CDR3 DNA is TGTGCCAGCTTAGCAGTAGGTTACAATGAGCAGTTCTTC. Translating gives CASLAVGYNEQFF.

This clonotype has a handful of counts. CDR3 nucleotide sequence: TGTGCCAGCAGTGAAGCCGTAGCGGAAGCGGGAGATACGCAGTATTTT. It specifies CASSEAVAEAGDTQYF. J is TRBJ2-3 and V is TRBV6-1, with D maybe TRBD2 (6 bases). Trimming stripped 0 bases from V and 5 bases from J, with 15 bases between. Germline CDR1 MNHNS, CDR2 SASEGT. This CDR3 contains 16 residues.

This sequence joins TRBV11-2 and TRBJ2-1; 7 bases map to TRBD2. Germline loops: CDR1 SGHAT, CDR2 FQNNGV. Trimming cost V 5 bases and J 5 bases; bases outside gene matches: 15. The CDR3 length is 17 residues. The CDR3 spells CASSIRWMAAGDNEQFF. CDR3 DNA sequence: TGTGCCAGCAGCATCCGATGGATGGCGGCGGGAGACAATGAGCAGTTCTTC.

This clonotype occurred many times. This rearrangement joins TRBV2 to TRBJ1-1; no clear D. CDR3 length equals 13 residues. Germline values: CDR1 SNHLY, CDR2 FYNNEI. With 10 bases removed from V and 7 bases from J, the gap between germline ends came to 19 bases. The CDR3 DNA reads TGTGCCACCACAGCTACAGTCGGAGGTGAAGCTTTCTTT. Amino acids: CATTATVGGEAFF. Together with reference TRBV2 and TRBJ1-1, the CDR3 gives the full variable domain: EPEVTQTPSHQVTQMGQEVILRCVPISNHLYFYWYRQILGQKVEFLVSFYNNEISEKSEIFDDQFSVERPDGSNFTLKIRSTKLEDSAMYFCATTATVGGEAFFGQGTRLTVV.

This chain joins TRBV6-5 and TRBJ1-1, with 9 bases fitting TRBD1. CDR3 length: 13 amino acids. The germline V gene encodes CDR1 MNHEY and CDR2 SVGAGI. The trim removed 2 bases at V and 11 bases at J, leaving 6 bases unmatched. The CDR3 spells CASSYRDRGEAFF. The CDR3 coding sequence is TGTGCCAGCAGTTACCGTGACAGGGGGGAGGCTTTCTTT.

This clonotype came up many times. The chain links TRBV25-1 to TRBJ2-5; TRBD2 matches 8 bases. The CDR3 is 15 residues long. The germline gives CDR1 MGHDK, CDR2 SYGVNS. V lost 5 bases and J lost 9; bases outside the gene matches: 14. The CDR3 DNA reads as TGTGCCAGCAGTCCGCCACCGGGGGGGTCGGGGCCCCAGTACTTC. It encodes CASSPPPGGSGPQYF.

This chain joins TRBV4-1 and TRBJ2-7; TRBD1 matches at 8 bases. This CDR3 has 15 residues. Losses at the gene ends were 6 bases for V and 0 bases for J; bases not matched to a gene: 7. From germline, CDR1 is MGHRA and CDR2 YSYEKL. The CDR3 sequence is CASSTSRGPSYEQYF. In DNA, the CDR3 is TGCGCCAGCAGTACAAGCAGGGGGCCCTCCTACGAGCAGTACTTC.

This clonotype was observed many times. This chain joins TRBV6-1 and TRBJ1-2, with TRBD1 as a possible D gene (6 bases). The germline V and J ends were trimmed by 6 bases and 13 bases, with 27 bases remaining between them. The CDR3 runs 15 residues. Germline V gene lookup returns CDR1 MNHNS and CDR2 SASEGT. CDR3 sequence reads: CASRGWGHILGVRTF. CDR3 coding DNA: TGTGCCAGCAGAGGCTGGGGACATATTTTGGGGGTGCGCACCTTC.

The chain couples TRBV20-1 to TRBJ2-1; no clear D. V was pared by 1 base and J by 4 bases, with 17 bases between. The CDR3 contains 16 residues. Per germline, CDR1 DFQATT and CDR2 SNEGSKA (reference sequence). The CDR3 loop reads CSARAPRIPSYNEQFF. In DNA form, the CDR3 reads TGCAGTGCTAGAGCTCCTAGAATACCTTCATACAATGAGCAGTTCTTC.

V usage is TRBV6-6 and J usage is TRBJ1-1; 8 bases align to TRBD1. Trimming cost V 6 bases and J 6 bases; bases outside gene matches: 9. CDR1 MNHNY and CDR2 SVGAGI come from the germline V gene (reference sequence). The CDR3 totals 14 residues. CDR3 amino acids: CASRGQAVYAEAFF. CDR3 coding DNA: TGTGCCAGCAGGGGACAGGCGGTTTACGCTGAAGCTTTCTTT.

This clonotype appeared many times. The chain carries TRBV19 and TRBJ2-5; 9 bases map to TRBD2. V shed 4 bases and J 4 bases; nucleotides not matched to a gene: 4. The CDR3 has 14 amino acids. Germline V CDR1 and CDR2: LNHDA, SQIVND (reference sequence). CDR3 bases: TGTGCCAGTAGTACTAGCGGGATCCGAGAGACCCAGTACTTC. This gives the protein CASSTSGIRETQYF.

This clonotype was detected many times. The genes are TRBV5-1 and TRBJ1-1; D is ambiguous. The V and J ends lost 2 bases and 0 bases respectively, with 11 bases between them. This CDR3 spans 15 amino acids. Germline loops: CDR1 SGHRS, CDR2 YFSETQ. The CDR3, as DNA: TGCGCCAGCAGCTTTGACCCGGGAATGAACACTGAAGCTTTCTTT. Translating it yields CASSFDPGMNTEAFF.

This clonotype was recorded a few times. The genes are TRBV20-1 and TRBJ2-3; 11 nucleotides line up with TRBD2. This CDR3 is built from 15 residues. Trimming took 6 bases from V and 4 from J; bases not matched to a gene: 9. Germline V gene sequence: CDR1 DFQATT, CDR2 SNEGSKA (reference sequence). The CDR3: CSALLAGGRPDTQYF. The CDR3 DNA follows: TGCAGTGCCTTGTTAGCGGGGGGGAGGCCAGATACGCAGTATTTT.

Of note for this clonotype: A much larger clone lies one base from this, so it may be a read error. Here the CDR3 reads CASRAGLGGKQPQHF. In DNA, the CDR3 is TGTGCCAGTCGTGCAGGGCTTGGTGGCAAACAGCCCCAGCATTTT. The chain joins TRBV6-1 to TRBJ1-5; a possible D gene is TRBD1 (5 bases). Germline CDR1 is MNHNS and CDR2 is SASEGT. The CDR3 runs 15 residues.

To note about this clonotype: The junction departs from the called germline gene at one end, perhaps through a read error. The CDR3 nucleotides read TGCAGTGCTAGGGACATAGCGGGGGGGCGCACAGGTACGCAGTATTTT. Its translation: CSARDIAGGRTGTQYF. The chain is built from TRBV20-1 and TRBJ2-3; 11 nucleotides match TRBD2. Germline CDR1 is DFQATT and CDR2 is SNEGSKA (reference sequence). The CDR3 is made up of 16 amino acids.

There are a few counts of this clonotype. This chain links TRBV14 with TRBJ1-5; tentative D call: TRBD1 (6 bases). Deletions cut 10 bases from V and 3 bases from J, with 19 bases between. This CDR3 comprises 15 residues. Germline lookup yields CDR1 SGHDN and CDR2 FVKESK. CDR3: CATPRGGIDNQPQHF. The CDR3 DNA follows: TGTGCCACCCCTCGCGGGGGCATCGACAATCAGCCCCAGCATTTT.

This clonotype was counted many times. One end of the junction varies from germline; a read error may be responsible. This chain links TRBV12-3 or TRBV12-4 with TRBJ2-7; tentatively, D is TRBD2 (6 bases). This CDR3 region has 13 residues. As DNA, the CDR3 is TGTGCCAGCAGCCGACGGACGGACTACGAGCAATACTTC. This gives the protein CASSRRTDYEQYF.

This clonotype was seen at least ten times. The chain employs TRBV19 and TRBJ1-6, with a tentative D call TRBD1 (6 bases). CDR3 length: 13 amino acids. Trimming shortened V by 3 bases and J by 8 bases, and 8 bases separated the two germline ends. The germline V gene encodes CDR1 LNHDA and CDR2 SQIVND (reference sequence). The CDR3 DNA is TGTGCCAGTAGTATTAACAGGGATTCACCCCTCCACTTT. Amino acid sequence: CASSINRDSPLHF.

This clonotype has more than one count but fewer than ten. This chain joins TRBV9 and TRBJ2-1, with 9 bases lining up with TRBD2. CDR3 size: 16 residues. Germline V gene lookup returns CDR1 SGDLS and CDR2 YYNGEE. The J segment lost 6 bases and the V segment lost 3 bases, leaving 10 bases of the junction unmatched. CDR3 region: CASSGSGRNLFNEQFF. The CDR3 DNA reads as TGTGCCAGCAGCGGTAGCGGGAGAAACCTATTCAATGAGCAGTTCTTC.

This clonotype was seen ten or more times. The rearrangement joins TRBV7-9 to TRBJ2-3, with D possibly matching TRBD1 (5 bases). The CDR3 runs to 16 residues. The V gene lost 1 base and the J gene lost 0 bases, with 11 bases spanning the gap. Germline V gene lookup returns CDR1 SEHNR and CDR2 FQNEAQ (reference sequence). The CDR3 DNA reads TGTGCCAGCAGCTTAGTTTTGGGGCGGAGCACAGATACGCAGTATTTT. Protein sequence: CASSLVLGRSTDTQYF.

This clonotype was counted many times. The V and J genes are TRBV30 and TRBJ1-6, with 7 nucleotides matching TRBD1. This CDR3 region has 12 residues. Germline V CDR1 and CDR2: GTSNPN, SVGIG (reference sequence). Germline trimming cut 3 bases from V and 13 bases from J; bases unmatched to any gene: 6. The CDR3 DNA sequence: TGTGCCTGGAGACAGGGGATAAGGCCCCTCCACTTT. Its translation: CAWRQGIRPLHF.

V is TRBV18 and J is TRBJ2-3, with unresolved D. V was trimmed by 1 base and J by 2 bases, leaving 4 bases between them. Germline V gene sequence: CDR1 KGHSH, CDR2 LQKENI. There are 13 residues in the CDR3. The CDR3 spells CASSPHTTDTQYF. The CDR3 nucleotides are TGTGCCAGCTCACCACATACCACAGATACGCAGTATTTT.

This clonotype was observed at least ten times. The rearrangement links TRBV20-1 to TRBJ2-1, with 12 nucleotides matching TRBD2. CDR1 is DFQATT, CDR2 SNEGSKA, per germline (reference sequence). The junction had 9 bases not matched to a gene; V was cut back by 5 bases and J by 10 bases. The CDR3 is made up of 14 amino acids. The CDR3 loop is CSASLAGGPSEQFF. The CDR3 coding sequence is TGCAGTGCTTCTCTAGCGGGAGGGCCCTCCGAGCAGTTCTTC.

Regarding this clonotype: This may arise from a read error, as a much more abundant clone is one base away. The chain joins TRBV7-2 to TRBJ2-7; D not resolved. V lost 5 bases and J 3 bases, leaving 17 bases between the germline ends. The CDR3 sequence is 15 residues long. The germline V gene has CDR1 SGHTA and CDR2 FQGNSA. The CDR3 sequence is CASSKTGWPNYEQYF. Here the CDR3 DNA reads TGTGCCAGCAGCAAGACGGGCTGGCCTAACTACGAGCAGTACTTC.

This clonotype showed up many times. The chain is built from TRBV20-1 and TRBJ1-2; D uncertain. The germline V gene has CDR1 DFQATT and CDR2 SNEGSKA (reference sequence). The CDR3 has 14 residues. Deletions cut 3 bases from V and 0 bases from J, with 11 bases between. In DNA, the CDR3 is TGCAGTGCTAGTATGCAGTCAGCTAACTATGGCTACACCTTC. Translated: CSASMQSANYGYTF.